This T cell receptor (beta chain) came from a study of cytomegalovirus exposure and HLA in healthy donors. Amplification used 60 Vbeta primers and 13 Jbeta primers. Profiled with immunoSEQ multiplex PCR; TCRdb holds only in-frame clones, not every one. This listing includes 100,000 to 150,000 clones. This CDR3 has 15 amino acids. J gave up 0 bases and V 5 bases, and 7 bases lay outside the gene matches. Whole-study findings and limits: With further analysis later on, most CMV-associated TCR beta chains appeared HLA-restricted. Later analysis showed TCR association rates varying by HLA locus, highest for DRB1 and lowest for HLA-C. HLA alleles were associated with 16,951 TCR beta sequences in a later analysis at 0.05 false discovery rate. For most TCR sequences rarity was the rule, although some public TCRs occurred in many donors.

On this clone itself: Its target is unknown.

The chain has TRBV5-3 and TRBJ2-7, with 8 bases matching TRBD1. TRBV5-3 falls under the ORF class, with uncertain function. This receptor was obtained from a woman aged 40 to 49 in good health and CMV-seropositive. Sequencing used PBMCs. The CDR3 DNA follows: TGTGCCAGAAGTCGACGGACAGGGAACTCCTACGAGCAGTACTTC. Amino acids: CARSRRTGNSYEQYF.